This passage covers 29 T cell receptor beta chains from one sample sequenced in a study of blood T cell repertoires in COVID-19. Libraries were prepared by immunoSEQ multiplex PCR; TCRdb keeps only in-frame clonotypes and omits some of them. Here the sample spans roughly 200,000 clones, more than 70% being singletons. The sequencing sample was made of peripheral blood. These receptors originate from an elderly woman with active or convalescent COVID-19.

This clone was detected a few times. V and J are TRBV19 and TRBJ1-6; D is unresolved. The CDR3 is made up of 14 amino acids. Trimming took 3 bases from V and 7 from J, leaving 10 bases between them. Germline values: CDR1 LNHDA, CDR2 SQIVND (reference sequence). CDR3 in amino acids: CASSIGSENSPLHF. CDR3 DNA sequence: TGTGCCAGTAGTATTGGCAGTGAAAATTCACCCCTCCACTTT.

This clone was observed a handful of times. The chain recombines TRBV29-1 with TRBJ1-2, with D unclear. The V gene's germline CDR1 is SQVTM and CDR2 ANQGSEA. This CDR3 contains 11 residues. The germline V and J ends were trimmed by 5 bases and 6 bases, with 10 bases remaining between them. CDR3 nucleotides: TGCAGCGTTCTCCTGGCCAATGGCTACACCTTC. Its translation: CSVLLANGYTF.

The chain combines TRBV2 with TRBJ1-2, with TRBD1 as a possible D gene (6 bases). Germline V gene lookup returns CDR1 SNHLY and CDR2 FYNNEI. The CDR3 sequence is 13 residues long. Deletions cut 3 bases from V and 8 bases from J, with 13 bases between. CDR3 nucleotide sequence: TGTGCCAGCAGTGAGGGGCAGGGGAGCGGCTACACCTTC. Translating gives CASSEGQGSGYTF. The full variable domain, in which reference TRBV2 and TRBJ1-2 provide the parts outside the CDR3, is EPEVTQTPSHQVTQMGQEVILRCVPISNHLYFYWYRQILGQKVEFLVSFYNNEISEKSEIFDDQFSVERPDGSNFTLKIRSTKLEDSAMYFCASSEGQGSGYTFGSGTRLTVV.

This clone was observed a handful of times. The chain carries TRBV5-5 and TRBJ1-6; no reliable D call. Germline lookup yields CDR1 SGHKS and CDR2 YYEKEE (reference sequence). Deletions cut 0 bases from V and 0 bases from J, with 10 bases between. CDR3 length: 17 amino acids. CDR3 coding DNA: TGTGCCAGCAGCTTGGGACTCCTGAGCTCCTATAATTCACCCCTCCACTTT. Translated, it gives CASSLGLLSSYNSPLHF.

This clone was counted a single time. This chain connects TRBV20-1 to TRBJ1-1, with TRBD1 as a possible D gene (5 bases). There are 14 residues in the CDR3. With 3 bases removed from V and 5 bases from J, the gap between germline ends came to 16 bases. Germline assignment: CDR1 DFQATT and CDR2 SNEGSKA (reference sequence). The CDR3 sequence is CSASDGGLGTEAFF. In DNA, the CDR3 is TGCAGTGCTAGTGACGGGGGTTTAGGGACTGAAGCTTTCTTT.

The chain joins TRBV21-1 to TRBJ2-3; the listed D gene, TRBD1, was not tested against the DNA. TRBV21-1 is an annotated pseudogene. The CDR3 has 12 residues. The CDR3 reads CASSDRTDTQYF. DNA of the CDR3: TGTGCCAGCAGCGACAGAACAGATACGCAGTATTTT.

The DNA of the CDR3 is TGTGCCAGCAGCTTGAGGAACGAGCAGTACTTC. Protein sequence: CASSLRNEQYF. This sequence joins TRBV7-9 and TRBJ2-7; D not certain. The CDR3 is made up of 11 amino acids. The V end was cut by 3 bases, the J end by 5 bases, with 5 bases between. The germline CDR1 and CDR2 sequences are SEHNR and FQNEAQ (reference sequence). The whole variable domain, remainder taken from reference TRBV7-9 and TRBJ2-7, is DTGVSQNPRHKITKRGQNVTFRCDPISEHNRLYWYRQTLGQGPEFLTYFQNEAQLEKSRLLSDRFSAERPKGSFSTLEIQRTEQGDSAMYLCASSLRNEQYFGPGTRLTVT.

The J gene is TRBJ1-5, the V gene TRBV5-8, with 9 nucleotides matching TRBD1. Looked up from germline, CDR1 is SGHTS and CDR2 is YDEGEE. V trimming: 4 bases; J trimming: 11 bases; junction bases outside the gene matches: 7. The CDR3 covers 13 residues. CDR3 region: CASSIGQGRAQHF. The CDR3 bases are TGTGCCAGCAGCATAGGACAGGGGAGAGCCCAGCATTTT.

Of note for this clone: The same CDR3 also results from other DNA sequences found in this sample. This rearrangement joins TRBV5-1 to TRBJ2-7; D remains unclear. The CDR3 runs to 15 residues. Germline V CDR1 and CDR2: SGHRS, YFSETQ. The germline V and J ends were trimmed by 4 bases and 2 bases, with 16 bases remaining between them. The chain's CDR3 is CASSPRQIPTYEQYF. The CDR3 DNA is TGCGCCAGCAGCCCCCGTCAGATCCCCACCTACGAGCAGTACTTC.

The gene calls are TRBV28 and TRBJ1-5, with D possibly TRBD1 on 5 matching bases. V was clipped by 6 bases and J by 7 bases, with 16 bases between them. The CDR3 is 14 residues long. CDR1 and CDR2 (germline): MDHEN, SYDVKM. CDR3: CASSPGPAKQPQHF. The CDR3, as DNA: TGTGCCAGCAGCCCAGGGCCAGCTAAGCAGCCCCAGCATTTT.

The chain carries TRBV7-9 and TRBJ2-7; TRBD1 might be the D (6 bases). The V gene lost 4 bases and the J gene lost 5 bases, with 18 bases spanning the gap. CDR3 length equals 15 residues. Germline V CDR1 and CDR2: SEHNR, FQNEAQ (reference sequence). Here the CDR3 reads CASSSKYRVGNEQYF. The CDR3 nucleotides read TGTGCCAGCAGCTCTAAATACAGGGTGGGGAACGAGCAGTACTTC. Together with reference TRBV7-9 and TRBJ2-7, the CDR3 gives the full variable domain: DTGVSQNPRHKITKRGQNVTFRCDPISEHNRLYWYRQTLGQGPEFLTYFQNEAQLEKSRLLSDRFSAERPKGSFSTLEIQRTEQGDSAMYLCASSSKYRVGNEQYFGPGTRLTVT.

CDR3 bases: TGCAGCGTACTCGCGGGGGGGACCCCTGGAAACACCATATATTTT. Residues: CSVLAGGTPGNTIYF. The chain combines TRBV29-1 with TRBJ1-3; D possibly corresponds to TRBD1 (5 bases). The germline CDR1 and CDR2 sequences are SQVTM and ANQGSEA. The V gene lost 6 bases and the J gene lost 2 bases, with 17 bases spanning the gap. This CDR3 comprises 15 residues.

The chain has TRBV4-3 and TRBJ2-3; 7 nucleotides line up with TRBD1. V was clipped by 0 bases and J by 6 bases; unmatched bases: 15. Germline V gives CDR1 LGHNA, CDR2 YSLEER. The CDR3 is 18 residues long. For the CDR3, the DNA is TGCGCCAGCAGCCAAGATTTCCTCGCGACAGGGACGGCGGATACGCAGTATTTT. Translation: CASSQDFLATGTADTQYF.

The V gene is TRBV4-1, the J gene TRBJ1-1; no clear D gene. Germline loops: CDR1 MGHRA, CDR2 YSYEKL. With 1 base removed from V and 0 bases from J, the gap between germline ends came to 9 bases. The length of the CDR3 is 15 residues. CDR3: CASSQGRGMNTEAFF. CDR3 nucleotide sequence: TGCGCCAGCAGCCAAGGTCGGGGAATGAACACTGAAGCTTTCTTT.

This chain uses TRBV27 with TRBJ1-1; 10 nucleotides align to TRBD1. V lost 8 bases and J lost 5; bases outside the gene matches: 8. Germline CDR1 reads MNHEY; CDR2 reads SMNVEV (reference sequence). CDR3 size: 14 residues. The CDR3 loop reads CASGVDRGGTEAFF. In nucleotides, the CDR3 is TGTGCCAGCGGTGTGGACAGGGGGGGGACTGAAGCTTTCTTT.

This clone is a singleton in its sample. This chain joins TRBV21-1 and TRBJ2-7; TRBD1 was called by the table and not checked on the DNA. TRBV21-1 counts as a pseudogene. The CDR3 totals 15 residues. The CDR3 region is CASSKGGQDFYEQYF. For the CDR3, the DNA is TGTGCCAGCAGCAAAGGGGGACAGGACTTCTACGAGCAGTACTTC.

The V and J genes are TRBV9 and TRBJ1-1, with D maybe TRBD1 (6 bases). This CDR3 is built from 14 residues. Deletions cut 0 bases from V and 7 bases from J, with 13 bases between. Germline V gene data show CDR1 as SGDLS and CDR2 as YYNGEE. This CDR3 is CASSVAGQSSEAFF. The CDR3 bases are TGTGCCAGCAGCGTAGCTGGACAGAGTAGTGAAGCTTTCTTT.

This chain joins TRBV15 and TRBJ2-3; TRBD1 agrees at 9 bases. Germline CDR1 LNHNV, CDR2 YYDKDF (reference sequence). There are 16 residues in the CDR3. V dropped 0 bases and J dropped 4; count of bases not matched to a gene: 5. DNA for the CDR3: TGTGCCACCAGCAGAGATCGACAGGGGGGCGCAGATACGCAGTATTTT. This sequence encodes CATSRDRQGGADTQYF. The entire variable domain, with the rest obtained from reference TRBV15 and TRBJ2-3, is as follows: DAMVIQNPRYQVTQFGKPVTLSCSQTLNHNVMYWYQQKSSQAPKLLFHYYDKDFNNEADTPDNFQSRRPNTSFCFLDIRSPGLGDTAMYLCATSRDRQGGADTQYFGPGTRLTVL.

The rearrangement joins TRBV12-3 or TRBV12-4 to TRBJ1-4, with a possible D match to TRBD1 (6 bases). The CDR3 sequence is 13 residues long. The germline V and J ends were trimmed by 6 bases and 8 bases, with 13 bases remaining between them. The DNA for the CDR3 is TGTGCCAGCAGCAAATATACAGGGGAAAAACTGTTTTTT. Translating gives CASSKYTGEKLFF.

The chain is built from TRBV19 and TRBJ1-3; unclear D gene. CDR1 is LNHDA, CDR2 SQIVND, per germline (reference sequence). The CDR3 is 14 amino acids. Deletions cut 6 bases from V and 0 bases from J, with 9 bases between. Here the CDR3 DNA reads TGTGCCAGTAGGAGAGGGAGCTCTGGAAACACCATATATTTT. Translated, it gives CASRRGSSGNTIYF.

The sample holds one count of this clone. In DNA form, the CDR3 reads TGTGCCAGTAGTATAGGCGGCCATCGGGGCTACACCTTC. Encoded protein: CASSIGGHRGYTF. V usage is TRBV19 and J usage is TRBJ1-2; D uncertain. Germline V CDR1 and CDR2: LNHDA, SQIVND (reference sequence). This CDR3 has 13 amino acids. Trimming stripped 1 base from V and 8 bases from J, with 11 bases between.

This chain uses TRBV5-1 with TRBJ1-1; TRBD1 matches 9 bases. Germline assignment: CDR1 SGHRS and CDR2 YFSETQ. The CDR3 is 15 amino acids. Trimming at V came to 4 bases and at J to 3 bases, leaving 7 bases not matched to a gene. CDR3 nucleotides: TGCGCCAGCAGCCAGATACAGGGGGCCTACACTGAAGCTTTCTTT. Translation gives CASSQIQGAYTEAFF.

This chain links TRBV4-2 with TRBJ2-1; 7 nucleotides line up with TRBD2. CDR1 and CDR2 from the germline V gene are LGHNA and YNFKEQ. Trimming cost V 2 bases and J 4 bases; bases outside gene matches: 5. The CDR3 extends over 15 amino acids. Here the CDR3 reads CASSQSGGTYNEQFF. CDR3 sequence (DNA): TGTGCCAGCAGCCAATCCGGGGGGACGTACAATGAGCAGTTCTTC.

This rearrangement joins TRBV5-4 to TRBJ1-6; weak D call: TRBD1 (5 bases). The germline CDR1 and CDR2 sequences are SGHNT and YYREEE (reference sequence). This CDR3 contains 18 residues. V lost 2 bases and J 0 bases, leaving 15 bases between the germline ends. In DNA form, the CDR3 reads TGTGCCAGCAGCTTTATACGGGACTCAAGCTCCTATAATTCACCCCTCCACTTT. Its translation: CASSFIRDSSSYNSPLHF. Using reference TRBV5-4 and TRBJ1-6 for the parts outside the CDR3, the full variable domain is ETGVTQSPTHLIKTRGQQVTLRCSSQSGHNTVSWYQQALGQGPQFIFQYYREEENGRGNFPPRFSGLQFPNYSSELNVNALELDDSALYLCASSFIRDSSSYNSPLHFGNGTRLTVT.

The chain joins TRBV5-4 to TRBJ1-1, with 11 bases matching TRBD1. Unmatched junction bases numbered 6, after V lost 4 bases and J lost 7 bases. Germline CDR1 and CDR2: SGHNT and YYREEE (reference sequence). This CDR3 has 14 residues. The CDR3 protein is CASSRGQGAIEAFF. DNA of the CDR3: TGTGCCAGCAGCCGCGGACAGGGGGCTATTGAAGCTTTCTTT.

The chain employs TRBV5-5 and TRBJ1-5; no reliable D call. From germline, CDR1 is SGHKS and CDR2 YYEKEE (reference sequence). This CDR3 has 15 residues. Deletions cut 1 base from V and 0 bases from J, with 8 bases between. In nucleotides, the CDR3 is TGTGCCAGCAGCTTGTTTCAGTCTAGCAATCAGCCCCAGCATTTT. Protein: CASSLFQSSNQPQHF.

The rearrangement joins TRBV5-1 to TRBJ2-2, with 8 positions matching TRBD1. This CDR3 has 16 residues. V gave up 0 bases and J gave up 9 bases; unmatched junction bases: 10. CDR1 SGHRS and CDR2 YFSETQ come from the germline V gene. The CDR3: CASSLGQGAVNRELFF. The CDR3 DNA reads TGCGCCAGCAGCTTGGGGCAGGGGGCGGTCAACCGGGAGCTGTTTTTT.

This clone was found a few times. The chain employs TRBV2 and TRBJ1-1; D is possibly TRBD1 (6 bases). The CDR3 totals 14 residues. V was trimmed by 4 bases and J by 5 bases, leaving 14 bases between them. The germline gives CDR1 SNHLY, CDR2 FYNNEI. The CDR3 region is CASSVGDTWTEAFF. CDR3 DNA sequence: TGTGCCAGCAGTGTGGGGGACACCTGGACTGAAGCTTTCTTT.

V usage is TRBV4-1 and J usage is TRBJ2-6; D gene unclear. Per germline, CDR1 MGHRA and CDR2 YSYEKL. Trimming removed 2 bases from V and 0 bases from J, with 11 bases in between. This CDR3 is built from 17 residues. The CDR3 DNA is TGCGCCAGCAGCCAACGCCACCTACCCTCTGGGGCCAACGTCCTGACTTTC. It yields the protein CASSQRHLPSGANVLTF.